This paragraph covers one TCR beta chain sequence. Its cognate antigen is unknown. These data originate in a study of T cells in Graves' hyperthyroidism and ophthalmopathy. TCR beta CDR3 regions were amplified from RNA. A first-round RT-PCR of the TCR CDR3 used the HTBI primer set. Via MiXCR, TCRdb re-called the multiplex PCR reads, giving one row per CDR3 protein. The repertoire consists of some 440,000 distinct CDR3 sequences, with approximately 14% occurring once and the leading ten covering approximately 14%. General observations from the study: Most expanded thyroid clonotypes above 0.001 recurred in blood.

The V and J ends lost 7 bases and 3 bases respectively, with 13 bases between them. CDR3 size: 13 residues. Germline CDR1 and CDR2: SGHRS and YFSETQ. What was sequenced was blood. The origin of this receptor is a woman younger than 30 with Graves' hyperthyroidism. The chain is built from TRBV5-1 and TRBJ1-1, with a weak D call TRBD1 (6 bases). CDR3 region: CASRTAPDTEAFF. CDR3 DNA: TGCGCCAGCCGGACAGCGCCCGACACTGAAGCTTTCTTT. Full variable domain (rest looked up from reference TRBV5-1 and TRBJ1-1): KAGVTQTPRYLIKTRGQQVTLSCSPISGHRSVSWYQQTPGQGLQFLFEYFSETQRNKGNFPGRFSGRQFSNSRSEMNVSTLELGDSALYLCASRTAPDTEAFFGQGTRLTVV.